Ten or more counts support the clone carrying this T cell receptor (beta chain). What it recognizes is unknown. TCRdb reprocessed the RACE reads with MiXCR, giving one entry per CDR3 protein. The data show approximately 320,000 distinct CDR3 sequences, with around 5.5% seen just once and around 8% held by the top ten. This entry is derived from a study of human T cells and chemical hapten exposure. Study information: After 6 days, upper back 0.01% DPC patch tests were scored.

The time point is: pre-sensitization, week 0. Documented treatment: therapeutic diphenylcyclopropenone sensitization with weekly scalp DPC. Study-level results: The formation of large CDR3 similarity clusters by expanded TCRs significantly exceeded that of controls.

The V gene lost 1 base and the J gene lost 8 bases, with 9 bases spanning the gap. Germline assignment: CDR1 SGHVS and CDR2 FQNEAQ. There are 14 residues in the CDR3. The clonotype was recovered from a woman in her late teens or twenties with alopecia areata. Some clones in this sample may be carry-over from other donors' samples. The source material was whole blood, sampled in connection with sensitization to the hapten diphenylcyclopropenone (DPC). The chain uses TRBV7-8 and TRBJ1-6; no reliable D call. For the CDR3, the DNA is TGTGCCAGCAGCTTAGAGGAGACCTATTCACCCCTCCACTTT. Its protein product is CASSLEETYSPLHF.